Shown below are 5 T cell receptor beta chains from a single sample sequenced in a study of beta chain features in type 1 diabetes. Expressed TCRB transcripts were sequenced because the isolated RNA had all been reverse transcribed beforehand. Data came from immunoSEQ multiplex PCR; TCRdb stores just in-frame clones and leaves some out. The table lists 360,000 or so clones, around a fifth of them singletons, with around 0.044% in the top ten. Sequenced sample: naive CD4+ T cells from blood. The receptors derive from a woman in her late teens or twenties in good health.

This clone occurred a few times. V and J are TRBV7-9 and TRBJ1-4, with a weak D call TRBD1 (6 bases). Germline V gene sequence: CDR1 SEHNR, CDR2 FQNEAQ (reference sequence). The V end lost 5 bases, the J end lost 5 bases, and 15 bases lay between the germline ends. The CDR3 length is 15 residues. In nucleotides, the CDR3 is TGTGCCAGCAGCCCGAACAGGGCAGGGAATGAAAAACTGTTTTTT. It specifies CASSPNRAGNEKLFF.

A few counts support this clone. V usage is TRBV9 and J usage is TRBJ1-1; 9 positions agree with TRBD1. The CDR3 runs 16 residues. Trimming at V came to 3 bases and at J to 3 bases, leaving 9 bases not matched to a gene. Looked up from germline, CDR1 is SGDLS and CDR2 is YYNGEE. The CDR3 reads CASSAARGQGDTEAFF. The CDR3 bases are TGTGCCAGCAGCGCAGCCAGGGGACAGGGAGACACTGAAGCTTTCTTT.

In this sample, this clone turned up a few times. The chain combines TRBV4-2 with TRBJ1-2, with D perhaps matching TRBD1 (5 bases). Germline V gene data show CDR1 as LGHNA and CDR2 as YNFKEQ. The CDR3 has 12 amino acids. V shed 5 bases and J shed 4 bases, with 8 bases lying between them. CDR3 DNA sequence: TGTGCCAGCAGCAGCGGGGCCTATGGCTACACCTTC. This codes for CASSSGAYGYTF.

This clone has a handful of counts. The gene calls are TRBV9 and TRBJ2-7; 9 bases agree with TRBD2. Germline V gene lookup returns CDR1 SGDLS and CDR2 YYNGEE. The J segment lost 2 bases and the V segment lost 0 bases, leaving 3 bases of the junction unmatched. The CDR3 sequence is 15 residues long. Here the CDR3 reads CASSVDSGSPYEQYF. The CDR3 bases are TGTGCCAGCAGCGTAGATAGCGGGAGCCCCTACGAGCAGTACTTC.

The chain links TRBV12-5 to TRBJ2-2; D perhaps matches TRBD1 (6 bases). Trimming cost V 6 bases and J 4 bases, with 15 bases left between them. Germline V CDR1 and CDR2: LGHNT, FRNRAP. The CDR3 runs to 15 residues. CDR3 in DNA: TGTGCTAGTGGACGGCCTGGGGGCAGCACCGGGGAGCTGTTTTTT. Protein product: CASGRPGGSTGELFF.